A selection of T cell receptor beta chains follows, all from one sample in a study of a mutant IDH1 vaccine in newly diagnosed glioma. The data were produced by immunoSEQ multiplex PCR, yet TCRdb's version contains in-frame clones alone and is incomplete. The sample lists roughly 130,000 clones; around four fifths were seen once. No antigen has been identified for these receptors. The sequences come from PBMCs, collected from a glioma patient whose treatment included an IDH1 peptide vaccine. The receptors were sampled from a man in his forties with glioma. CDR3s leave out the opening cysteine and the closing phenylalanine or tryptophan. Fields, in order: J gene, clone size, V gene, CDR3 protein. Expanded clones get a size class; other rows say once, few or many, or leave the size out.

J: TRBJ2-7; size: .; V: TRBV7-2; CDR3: ASSLEGGTSGPYEQY
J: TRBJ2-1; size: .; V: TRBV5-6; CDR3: ASTTWGQENEQF
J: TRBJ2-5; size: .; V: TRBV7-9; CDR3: ASRGGFQETQY
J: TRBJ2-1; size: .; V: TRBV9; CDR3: ASSPSTGLAGVEQF
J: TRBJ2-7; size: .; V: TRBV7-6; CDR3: ASTPGTGAYEQY
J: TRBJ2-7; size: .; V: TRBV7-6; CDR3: ASSLRVGYEQY
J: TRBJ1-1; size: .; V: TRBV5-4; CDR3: ASSSPRAGGPWEAF
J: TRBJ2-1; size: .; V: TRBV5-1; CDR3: ASSFGGGYYNEQF
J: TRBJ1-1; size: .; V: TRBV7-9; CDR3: ASSVGETGGTEAF
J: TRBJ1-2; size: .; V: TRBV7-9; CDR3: ASSKAVNYGYT
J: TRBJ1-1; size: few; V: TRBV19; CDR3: ASSIGGRGLSEAF
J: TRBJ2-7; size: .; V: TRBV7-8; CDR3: ASSSHRGSEQY
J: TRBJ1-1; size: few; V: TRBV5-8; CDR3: ASSSRGAPNTEAF
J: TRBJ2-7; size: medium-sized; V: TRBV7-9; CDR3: ASSLQSYEQY